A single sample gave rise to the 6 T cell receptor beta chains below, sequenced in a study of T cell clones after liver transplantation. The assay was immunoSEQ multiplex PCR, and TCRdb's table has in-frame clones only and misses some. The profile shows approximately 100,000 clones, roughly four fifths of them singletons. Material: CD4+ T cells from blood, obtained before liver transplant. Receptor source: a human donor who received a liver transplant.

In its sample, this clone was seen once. CDR3 protein: CASSLGTSGYNEQFF. CDR3 in DNA: TGTGCCAGCAGCTTAGGGACTAGCGGATACAATGAGCAGTTCTTC. The rearrangement joins TRBV7-8 to TRBJ2-1, with TRBD2 matching over 10 bases. CDR3 size: 15 residues. CDR1 SGHVS and CDR2 FQNEAQ come from the germline V gene. J gave up 4 bases and V 1 base, and 1 base lay outside the gene matches.

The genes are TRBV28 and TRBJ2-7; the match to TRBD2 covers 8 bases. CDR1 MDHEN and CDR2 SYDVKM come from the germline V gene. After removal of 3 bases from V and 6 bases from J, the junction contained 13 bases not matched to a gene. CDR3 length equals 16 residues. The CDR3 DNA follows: TGTGCCAGCAGTTTCCGCGGGCGGGGGGCCAGGGTCGAGCAGTACTTC. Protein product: CASSFRGRGARVEQYF.

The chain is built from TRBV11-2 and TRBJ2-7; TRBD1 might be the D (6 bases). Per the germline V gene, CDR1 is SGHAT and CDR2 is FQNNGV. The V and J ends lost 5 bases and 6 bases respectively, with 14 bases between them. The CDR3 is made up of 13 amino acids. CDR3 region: CASSTYRDGEQYF. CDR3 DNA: TGTGCCAGCAGCACATACAGGGATGGCGAGCAGTACTTC.

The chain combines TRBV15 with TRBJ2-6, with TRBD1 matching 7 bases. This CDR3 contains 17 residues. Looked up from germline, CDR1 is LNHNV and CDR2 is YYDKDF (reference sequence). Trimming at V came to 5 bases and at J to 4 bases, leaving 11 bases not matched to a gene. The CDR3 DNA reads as TGTGCCACCAGCGGGCCGACAGGGTGGCGGGGGGCCAACGTCCTGACTTTC. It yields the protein CATSGPTGWRGANVLTF.

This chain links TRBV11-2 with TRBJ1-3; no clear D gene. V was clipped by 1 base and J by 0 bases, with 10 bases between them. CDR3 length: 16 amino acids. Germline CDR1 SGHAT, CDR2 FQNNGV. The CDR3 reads CASSLGVVASGNTIYF. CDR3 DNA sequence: TGTGCCAGCAGCTTAGGGGTTGTAGCCTCTGGAAACACCATATATTTT.

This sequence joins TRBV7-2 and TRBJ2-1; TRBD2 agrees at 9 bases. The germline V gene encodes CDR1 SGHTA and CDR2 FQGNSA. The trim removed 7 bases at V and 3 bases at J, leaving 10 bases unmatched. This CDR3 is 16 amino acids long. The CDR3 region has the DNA TGTGCCAGCACCCTCAGGGTAGCGGGGGACTACAATGAGCAGTTCTTC. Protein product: CASTLRVAGDYNEQFF.